What follows are 25 T cell receptor beta chains derived from one specimen sequenced in a study of tumor-infiltrating lymphocytes in primary liver carcinoma. For each extraction, RNA and DNA were obtained together from around 18-30 mg of unsorted bulk tissue. The template, around 540 ng total RNA, yielded TCR beta cDNA made with a constant-region primer. Three nested multiplex PCR rounds, a slightly modified ARM-PCR method, built the TCR beta libraries. Primers for the first two PCR rounds were TRBV1-TRBV30 forward primers and a C-beta reverse primer (approximately 10 cycles per round). TCRdb recomputed calls from the multiplex PCR reads with MiXCR, one row per CDR3 protein. This sample has about 84,000 distinct CDR3 sequences; approximately 70% occur once, and the top ten carry approximately 20%. The sample consisted of liver tumor tissue from sampling region 1. The subset denotes: tumor region T1, superior pole. These receptor sequences come from a man aged 35 to 55 with primary liver carcinoma and hepatitis B virus infection.

The chain employs TRBV11-1 and TRBJ2-1; TRBD1 might be the D (5 bases). The CDR3 covers 16 residues. The germline gives CDR1 SGHAT, CDR2 FQDESV (reference sequence). The CDR3 DNA reads as TGTGTCTGCAGCTTAGGCCTGGGGCTTCCTACGCATGAGCAGTTCTTC. This translates into CVCSLGLGLPTHEQFF.

This rearrangement joins TRBV12-3 or TRBV12-4 to TRBJ2-3, with 10 bases matching TRBD2. V lost 6 bases to trimming and J lost 0 bases; unmatched junction nucleotides: 6. This CDR3 comprises 16 residues. CDR3 loop: CASSLGLACSTDTQYF. DNA for the CDR3: TGTGCCAGCAGCCTGGGACTAGCGTGTAGCACAGATACGCAGTATTTT.

A note on this clonotype: At one of its ends the junction is not consistent with the germline gene, which may arise from a read error. The rearrangement joins TRBV6-6 to TRBJ1-2; D gene ambiguous. This CDR3 has 12 residues. Germline assignment: CDR1 MNHNY and CDR2 SVGAGI (reference sequence). CDR3 amino acids: CASSPPSYGYIF. The CDR3 DNA reads TGTGCCAGCAGTCCTCCGTCTTATGGGTACATCTTC.

Only a few counts were recorded for this clonotype. A clone one base away is much larger, so this may be a read error. The V call is TRBV7-9, the J call TRBJ1-2; a possible D gene is TRBD1 (6 bases). From germline, CDR1 is SEHNR and CDR2 FQNEAQ (reference sequence). The CDR3 sequence is 13 residues long. CDR3 protein: CVSSKDRNYGYTF. The CDR3 DNA reads as TGTGTCAGCAGCAAAGACAGGAACTATGGCTACACCTTC.

The chain is built from TRBV29-1 and TRBJ2-2; D is unresolved. V dropped 6 bases and J dropped 6 bases, with 17 bases sitting between them. CDR3 length equals 14 residues. Germline CDR1 reads SQVTM; CDR2 reads ANQGSEA. CDR3 sequence (DNA): TGCAGCGTCGAGGCTCAGTGGGGTGCCGGGGAGCTGTTTTTT. This codes for CSVEAQWGAGELFF.

Note on this clonotype: A much larger clone differs by one base, so this may be a read error. CDR3 nucleotide sequence: TGTGCCAGCAGCTCGCCGGGAGGCGAGACTGAAGCTTTCTTT. Translation gives CASSSPGGETEAFF. V is TRBV7-9 and J is TRBJ1-1; D is undetermined. CDR3 length equals 14 residues. CDR1 and CDR2 (germline): SEHNR, FQNEAQ (reference sequence). V was pared by 4 bases and J by 5 bases, with 14 bases between.

Notes on this clonotype: A much larger clone differs from this one at a single base, so this may be a read error. The V gene is TRBV25-1, the J gene TRBJ2-3; D is perhaps TRBD1 (5 bases). V was trimmed by 3 bases and J by 7 bases, leaving 14 bases between them. Germline V CDR1 and CDR2: MGHDK, SYGVNS. The CDR3 runs 14 residues. This CDR3 is CASSDPGQGNTQYF. As DNA, the CDR3 is TGTGCCAGCAGTGATCCCGGGCAGGGAAATACGCAGTATTTT.

Concerning this clonotype: Just one base apart from a much larger clone, this may be a read error. V is TRBV28 and J is TRBJ1-2; 8 bases agree with TRBD1. Germline CDR1 is MDHEN and CDR2 is SYDVKM. CDR3 length: 13 residues. The CDR3 sequence: CVSSRGQGGGYTF. CDR3 nucleotide sequence: TGTGTCAGCAGTCGCGGACAGGGCGGAGGCTACACCTTC.

This clonotype was detected only once. This CDR3 fails to terminate in the conserved phenylalanine or tryptophan, so it likely reflects a read error. The chain links TRBV6-1 to TRBJ2-1; 12 nucleotides align to TRBD1. From germline, CDR1 is MNHNS and CDR2 SASEGT. There are 16 residues in the CDR3. DNA of the CDR3: TGTGCCAGCAGAAGAGGGACAGGGGGCTCCTACGATGAGCAGTTCTTA. It encodes CASRRGTGGSYDEQFL.

The chain employs TRBV6-5 and TRBJ1-1, with D hard to call. Looked up from germline, CDR1 is MNHEY and CDR2 is SVGAGI. The germline V and J ends were trimmed by 4 bases and 1 base, with 10 bases remaining between them. The length of the CDR3 is 14 residues. DNA of the CDR3: TGTGCCAGCAGTTCCTCCGGGAGGAACACTGAAGCTTTCTTT. Translation gives CASSSSGRNTEAFF.

Concerning this clonotype: It may be a read error: a sequence one base away is much more abundant. The chain joins TRBV30 to TRBJ1-4, with a weak D call TRBD1 (5 bases). The CDR3 is made up of 14 amino acids. Germline V CDR1 and CDR2: GTSNPN, SVGIG (reference sequence). CDR3 nucleotide sequence: TGTGTCTGGAGTTTATTGGGGCAGAATGAAAAACTGTTTTTT. It specifies CVWSLLGQNEKLFF.

On this clonotype itself: This likely comes from a read error, as the CDR3 has no conserved phenylalanine or tryptophan at its end. The V call is TRBV11-1, the J call TRBJ2-7; D could derive from TRBD1 or TRBD2 (6 bases each). From germline, CDR1 is SGHAT and CDR2 FQDESV (reference sequence). The CDR3 has 16 amino acids. The CDR3 sequence: CAGSLSGGGRREEQYL. Here the CDR3 DNA reads TGTGCCGGCAGCCTATCCGGTGGGGGGCGCAGAGAGGAGCAGTACCTC.

Regarding this clonotype: Sequence at one end of the junction differs from germline and may be a read error. The chain couples TRBV29-1 to TRBJ1-4; D is ambiguous. Germline V gives CDR1 SQVTM, CDR2 ANQGSEA. This CDR3 contains 12 residues. Here the CDR3 DNA reads TGCACCGTTGAAAGCGGGGATGAAAAATTGTTTTTT. This encodes CTVESGDEKLFF.

The V call is TRBV6-1, the J call TRBJ2-5, with 7 bases identical to TRBD1. The CDR3 covers 15 residues. Trimming at V came to 4 bases and at J to 3 bases, leaving 8 bases not matched to a gene. The germline CDR1 and CDR2 sequences are MNHNS and SASEGT. CDR3 residues: CASSVRRQGKETQYF. The CDR3 nucleotides are TGTGCCAGCAGTGTTAGGCGACAGGGTAAAGAGACCCAGTACTTC.

A single count supports this clonotype. An end of the junction does not agree with germline; a read error may underlie this. The V gene is TRBV6-6, the J gene TRBJ2-4; TRBD2 might be the D (6 bases). Germline loops: CDR1 MNHNY, CDR2 SVGAGI (reference sequence). CDR3 size: 16 residues. The CDR3 DNA sequence: TGTGCCAGCAGCCGCATACGCGAACTAGCCAAGAACATTCAGTACTTC. This codes for CASSRIRELAKNIQYF.

V and J are TRBV6-5 and TRBJ2-1, with D perhaps matching TRBD1 (5 bases). The CDR3 sequence is 15 residues long. V was cut by 2 bases and J by 5 bases, with 13 bases left in between. In germline, CDR1 is MNHEY, CDR2 SVGAGI. CDR3 in DNA: TGTGCCAGCAGTTACGGGCAGGGATCTCACAATGAGCAGTTCTTC. This gives the protein CASSYGQGSHNEQFF.

This clonotype was found a few times. At one end the junction does not follow the germline gene, possibly because of a read error. The chain carries TRBV11-2 and TRBJ2-2; D unclear. Germline V gene data show CDR1 as SGHAT and CDR2 as FQNNGV. The CDR3 length is 15 residues. CDR3 DNA sequence: TGTACCAGCAACTTAGGACCGGAAACCACCGGGGAGCTGTTTTTT. The encoded protein is CTSNLGPETTGELFF.

This chain uses TRBV29-1 with TRBJ2-1, with 9 bases lining up with TRBD1. Gene TRBJ2-7 matches the end of the DNA better, so the J call may be wrong. CDR1 is SQVTM, CDR2 ANQGSEA, per germline. This CDR3 is 14 amino acids long. This CDR3 is CSELPGQGVDEQYF. CDR3 bases: TGCAGCGAATTGCCGGGACAGGGTGTGGATGAGCAGTACTTC.

This clonotype was counted a single time. This may be a read error: a much more frequent sequence differs by one nucleotide. The rearrangement uses TRBV7-3 and TRBJ2-1; 9 positions agree with TRBD2. J lost 12 bases, V lost 7 bases, and 13 bases had no gene match. The CDR3 has 14 residues. In germline, CDR1 is SGHTA, CDR2 FQGTGA. As DNA, the CDR3 is TGTGCCAGCACCTCGGGACTAGCCGGGGTCCGGCAGTTCTTC. Its translation is CASTSGLAGVRQFF.

Concerning this clonotype itself: Germline is not matched at one junction end, which may reflect a read error. This rearrangement joins TRBV11-2 to TRBJ2-7; TRBD2 aligns across 15 bases. This CDR3 spans 18 amino acids. Germline V gives CDR1 SGHAT, CDR2 FQNNGV. The CDR3 sequence is CASSISVGLAGGGYEQHF. In DNA, the CDR3 is TGTGCCAGCAGCATATCTGTTGGACTAGCGGGAGGGGGGTACGAGCAGCACTTC.

The J gene is TRBJ2-5, the V gene TRBV4-2; D is uncertain. The CDR3 is made up of 11 amino acids. Germline-derived CDR1 and CDR2 are LGHNA and YNFKEQ. The CDR3, as DNA: TGTGCTAGCTGCCAAGAAGAGACCCAGTACTTC. Protein: CASCQEETQYF.

Concerning this clonotype itself: Since the CDR3 does not end with the conserved phenylalanine or tryptophan, this likely comes from a read error. This sequence joins TRBV6-5 and TRBJ2-3, with D perhaps matching TRBD2 (6 bases). V lost 2 bases and J lost 3, with 9 bases in between. The CDR3 is 14 residues long. CDR1 is MNHEY, CDR2 SVGAGI, per germline. The CDR3 DNA sequence: TGTGCCAGCAGTTACGATGGGAGGACAGATACGCAGTATCTT. The encoded protein is CASSYDGRTDTQYL.

The chain is built from TRBV11-2 and TRBJ2-1, with TRBD2 matching 14 bases. This CDR3 has 16 residues. After removal of 7 bases from V and 15 bases from J, the junction contained 17 bases not matched to a gene. The germline CDR1 and CDR2 sequences are SGHAT and FQNNGV. CDR3 in DNA: TGTGCCAGCAACTACTATTCGACTAGCGGGAGGGGAGGAGGGTTCTTC. The encoded protein is CASNYYSTSGRGGGFF.

As concerns this clonotype: A read error may account for a junction end that differs from germline. The V and J genes are TRBV6-2 or TRBV6-3 and TRBJ2-6; TRBD2 might be the D (5 bases). Germline V CDR1 and CDR2: MNHEY, SVGEGT. This CDR3 has 18 amino acids. This chain's CDR3 is CASQGPSRSISGTNVLTF. The CDR3 DNA reads as TGTGCCAGCCAAGGTCCTAGCAGGAGCATATCTGGGACCAACGTCCTGACTTTC.

As regards this clonotype: A junction boundary mismatches the germline segment, possibly from a read error. The J gene is TRBJ2-1, the V gene TRBV11-2, with TRBD1 identical over 7 bases. Germline V CDR1 and CDR2: SGHAT, FQNNGV. This CDR3 is 14 amino acids long. The CDR3 DNA reads TGTACCAGCGTGTTGGACAGGTCCTACAATGAGCAGTTCTTC. It codes for CTSVLDRSYNEQFF. Filled out from reference TRBV11-2 and TRBJ2-1, the complete variable domain reads EAGVAQSPRYKIIEKRQSVAFWCNPISGHATLYWYQQILGQGPKLLIQFQNNGVVDDSQLPKDRFSAERLKGVDSTLKIQPAKLEDSAVYLCTSVLDRSYNEQFFGPGTRLTVL.